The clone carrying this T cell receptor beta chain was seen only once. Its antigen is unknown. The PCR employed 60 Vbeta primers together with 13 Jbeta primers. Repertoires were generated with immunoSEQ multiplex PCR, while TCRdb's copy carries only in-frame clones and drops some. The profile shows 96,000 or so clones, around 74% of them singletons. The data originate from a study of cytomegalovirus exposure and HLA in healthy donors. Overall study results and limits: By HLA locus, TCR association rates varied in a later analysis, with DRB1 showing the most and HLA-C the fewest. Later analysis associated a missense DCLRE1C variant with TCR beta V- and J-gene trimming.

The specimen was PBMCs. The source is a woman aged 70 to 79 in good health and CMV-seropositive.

The CDR3 sequence: CASSLQGASSYNEQFF. The CDR3 DNA sequence: TGTGCCAGCTCACTACAGGGGGCTAGCTCCTACAATGAGCAGTTCTTC. The chain carries TRBV18 and TRBJ2-1; 9 bases align to TRBD1. The CDR3 is 16 amino acids. Losses at the gene ends were 4 bases for V and 0 bases for J; bases not matched to a gene: 4. Germline CDR1 is KGHSH and CDR2 is LQKENI.